The next 10 T cell receptor beta chains were all read from a single sample in a study of T cell repertoires in cytomegalovirus infection. TCRdb called the reads again in MiXCR, with one record for every CDR3 protein. In the table there are some 280,000 distinct CDR3 sequences, roughly 15% of which are singletons. What was sequenced was PBMCs. Every receptor here comes from a human donor in good health (CMV status not recorded). Some clones in this sample may be carry-over from other donors' samples.

Remarks on this clonotype: A much larger clone lies one base from this, so it may be a read error. Likely a read error: the CDR3 ends without its conserved phenylalanine or tryptophan. This chain links TRBV28 with TRBJ1-2, with D hard to call. V was pared by 5 bases and J by 11 bases, with 18 bases between. This CDR3 is built from 13 residues. The V gene's germline CDR1 is MDHEN and CDR2 SYDVKM. The CDR3 DNA follows: TGTGCCAGCAGTGCCCCCGGGGAGCTGGATTACACCTCC. It is translated as CASSAPGELDYTS.

The CDR3 loop is CASSHAGVLFDEQFF. The DNA of the CDR3 is TGTGCCAGCAGCCACGCAGGGGTATTGTTCGATGAGCAGTTCTTC. The V call is TRBV12-3 or TRBV12-4, the J call TRBJ2-1, with D possibly being TRBD1 (6 bases). The CDR3 contains 15 residues. V was trimmed by 6 bases and J by 8 bases, leaving 20 bases between them.

Ten or more counts support this clonotype. This chain uses TRBV7-2 with TRBJ2-3; no clear D gene. Trimming stripped 1 base from V and 0 bases from J, with 8 bases between. CDR3 size: 15 residues. Germline V CDR1 and CDR2: SGHTA, FQGNSA. The CDR3 sequence is CASSLGQRSTDTQYF. CDR3 sequence (DNA): TGTGCCAGCAGCTTAGGCCAACGTAGCACAGATACGCAGTATTTT.

This clonotype was counted only a few times. The chain links TRBV28 to TRBJ2-3; 13 nucleotides agree with TRBD2. This CDR3 is built from 16 residues. CDR1 is MDHEN, CDR2 SYDVKM, per germline. V lost 8 bases, J lost 3 bases, and 8 bases stayed unmatched. The chain's CDR3 is CASRLAGGLRTDTQYF. CDR3 nucleotides: TGTGCCAGCCGACTAGCGGGAGGTCTGAGGACAGATACGCAGTATTTT.

The sample holds many counts of this clonotype. The chain employs TRBV7-2 and TRBJ2-3, with D perhaps TRBD1 (6 bases). Looked up from germline, CDR1 is SGHTA and CDR2 is FQGNSA. The CDR3 is made up of 15 amino acids. Trimming shortened V by 1 base and J by 0 bases, and 8 bases separated the two germline ends. CDR3 in amino acids: CASSLDRVSTDTQYF. The DNA for the CDR3 is TGTGCCAGCAGCTTAGACAGGGTTAGCACAGATACGCAGTATTTT.

This clonotype was observed at least ten times. The chain is built from TRBV7-2 and TRBJ1-2; D uncertain. Germline values: CDR1 SGHTA, CDR2 FQGNSA. This CDR3 region has 15 residues. V was pared by 2 bases and J by 1 base, with 11 bases between. The CDR3 sequence: CASSLSRDFNYGYTF. CDR3 sequence (DNA): TGTGCCAGCAGCTTATCCAGAGACTTTAACTATGGCTACACCTTC. The variable domain in full, with the rest retrieved from reference TRBV7-2 and TRBJ1-2, is GAGVSQSPSNKVTEKGKDVELRCDPISGHTALYWYRQSLGQGLEFLIYFQGNSAPDKSGLPSDRFSAERTGGSVSTLTIQRTQQEDSAVYLCASSLSRDFNYGYTFGSGTRLTVV.

This clonotype was seen only a few times. The rearrangement joins TRBV28 to TRBJ2-6, with 13 nucleotides matching TRBD2. The V segment lost 6 bases and the J segment 0 bases; nucleotides outside the gene matches: 8. Germline V gives CDR1 MDHEN, CDR2 SYDVKM. The length of the CDR3 is 19 residues. The CDR3 DNA sequence: TGTGCCAGCAGAACCGGGACTAGCGGGATTCGCTCTGGGGCCAACGTCCTGACTTTC. Translated: CASRTGTSGIRSGANVLTF.

This clonotype showed up many times. The chain couples TRBV7-9 to TRBJ2-1, with D uncertain. The CDR3 extends over 15 amino acids. Germline loops: CDR1 SEHNR, CDR2 FQNEAQ (reference sequence). The V and J ends lost 0 bases and 5 bases respectively, with 11 bases between them. CDR3 nucleotides: TGTGCCAGCAGCTTAGCGCCCACTACCGACAATGAGCAGTTCTTC. The encoded protein is CASSLAPTTDNEQFF.

This clonotype was counted ten times or more. The chain joins TRBV5-8 to TRBJ1-1, with 10 bases matching TRBD1. The CDR3 totals 17 residues. The J segment lost 5 bases and the V segment lost 0 bases, leaving 10 bases of the junction unmatched. Germline-derived CDR1 and CDR2 are SGHTS and YDEGEE. The CDR3 nucleotides read TGTGCCAGCAGCTTGGCCCGAATGACAGGGGGCGCGACTGAAGCTTTCTTT. It translates to CASSLARMTGGATEAFF.

This clonotype occurred many times. The rearrangement joins TRBV7-8 to TRBJ2-5, with 14 bases identical to TRBD2. This CDR3 region has 17 residues. The germline gives CDR1 SGHVS, CDR2 FQNEAQ. After removal of 0 bases from V and 3 bases from J, the junction contained 3 bases not matched to a gene. The CDR3 DNA is TGTGCCAGCAGCTTAGCCGGACTAGCGGGGGGTAAAGAGACCCAGTACTTC. Residues: CASSLAGLAGGKETQYF.